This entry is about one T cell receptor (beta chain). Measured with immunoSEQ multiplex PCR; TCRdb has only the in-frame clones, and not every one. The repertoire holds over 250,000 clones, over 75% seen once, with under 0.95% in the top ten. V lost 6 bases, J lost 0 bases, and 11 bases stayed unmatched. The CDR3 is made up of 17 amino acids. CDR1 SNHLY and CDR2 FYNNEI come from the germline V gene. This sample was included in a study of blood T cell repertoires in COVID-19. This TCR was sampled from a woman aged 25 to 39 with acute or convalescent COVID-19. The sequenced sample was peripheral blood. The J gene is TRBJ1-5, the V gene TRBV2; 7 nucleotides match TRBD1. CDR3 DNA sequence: TGTGCCAGCAGACGCACATTCCGGGACAGTAGCAATCAGCCCCAGCATTTT. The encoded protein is CASRRTFRDSSNQPQHF.